Presented here are 30 T cell receptor beta chains from one specimen sequenced in a study of blood T cell repertoires in COVID-19. TCRdb keeps only in-frame clones here, not all; method: immunoSEQ multiplex PCR. The sample comprises about 81,000 clones, 75% of which are singletons, and around 4.5% rests with the top ten. The sequenced sample was peripheral blood. The source of these receptors is a woman in her forties or fifties with acute or convalescent COVID-19.

The chain uses TRBV30 and TRBJ1-5; 9 bases are shared with TRBD1. With 3 bases clipped from V and 4 bases from J, the junction kept 7 bases outside the gene matches. CDR1 GTSNPN and CDR2 SVGIG come from the germline V gene (reference sequence). The CDR3 spans 15 residues. CDR3 amino acids: CAWSVGQGGNQPQHF. CDR3 bases: TGTGCCTGGAGCGTGGGACAGGGAGGTAATCAGCCCCAGCATTTT.

A single count supports this clone. The V and J genes are TRBV5-5 and TRBJ2-2; the D is unclear. The length of the CDR3 is 13 residues. With 4 bases removed from V and 2 bases from J, the gap between germline ends came to 6 bases. Germline V gene data show CDR1 as SGHKS and CDR2 as YYEKEE (reference sequence). This CDR3 is CASSPVNTGELFF. The DNA of the CDR3 is TGTGCCAGCAGCCCAGTCAACACCGGGGAGCTGTTTTTT.

J is TRBJ1-2 and V is TRBV24-1; 12 nucleotides line up with TRBD1. V gave up 3 bases and J gave up 7 bases; unmatched junction bases: 11. Germline V gene sequence: CDR1 KGHDR, CDR2 SFDVKD. There are 17 residues in the CDR3. CDR3 region: CATSDSSGDRGLRGYTF. In DNA, the CDR3 is TGTGCCACCAGTGATAGCTCCGGGGACAGGGGGCTGCGTGGCTACACCTTC.

V usage is TRBV13 and J usage is TRBJ2-1; 11 nucleotides match TRBD1. Losses at the gene ends were 4 bases for V and 6 bases for J; bases not matched to a gene: 5. CDR3 length: 15 residues. CDR1 and CDR2 (germline): PRHDT, FYEKMQ (reference sequence). Here the CDR3 DNA reads TGTGCCAGCAGCTCAGGCGGGACAGGGGGCAATGAGCAGTTCTTC. Its protein is CASSSGGTGGNEQFF.

The chain has TRBV19 and TRBJ2-3; TRBD1 aligns across 7 bases. J lost 3 bases, V lost 0 bases, and 6 bases had no gene match. Germline assignment: CDR1 LNHDA and CDR2 SQIVND (reference sequence). This CDR3 comprises 16 residues. For the CDR3, the DNA is TGTGCCAGTAGTATAGATCGGACAGGCAGAACAGATACGCAGTATTTT. This gives the protein CASSIDRTGRTDTQYF.

This clone was detected a few times. The chain's CDR3 is CASSLQPGTSGEQYF. CDR3 DNA: TGTGCCAGCAGCTTACAACCCGGGACTAGTGGGGAGCAGTACTTC. This rearrangement joins TRBV7-3 to TRBJ2-7, with 8 bases lining up with TRBD2. Germline CDR1 and CDR2: SGHTA and FQGTGA. The V segment lost 2 bases and the J segment 7 bases; nucleotides outside the gene matches: 10. CDR3 size: 15 residues.

This clone occurred a few times. The chain has TRBV19 and TRBJ2-7; the match to TRBD1 covers 8 bases. Germline lookup yields CDR1 LNHDA and CDR2 SQIVND (reference sequence). V lost 4 bases, J lost 2 bases, and 4 bases stayed unmatched. This CDR3 region has 14 residues. CDR3 sequence: CASSTQTGAYEQYF. In DNA, the CDR3 is TGTGCCAGTAGTACGCAGACAGGGGCCTACGAGCAGTACTTC.

The chain couples TRBV9 to TRBJ1-6, with D possibly matching TRBD1 (6 bases). The CDR3 extends over 17 amino acids. CDR1 is SGDLS, CDR2 YYNGEE, per germline. V was shortened by 4 bases and J by 6 bases, with 20 bases between the two germline ends. CDR3 in amino acids: CASSSRLGGAGNSPLHF. The CDR3 DNA reads TGTGCCAGCAGCTCACGCCTCGGGGGGGCAGGTAATTCACCCCTCCACTTT.

This clone was seen just once. This chain connects TRBV28 to TRBJ1-2; D not resolved. This CDR3 is built from 14 residues. Germline CDR1 MDHEN, CDR2 SYDVKM. V was cut by 5 bases and J by 4 bases, with 14 bases left in between. The CDR3: CASSRSGRSYGYTF. In nucleotides, the CDR3 is TGTGCCAGCAGTAGGAGCGGACGGTCCTATGGCTACACCTTC.

This clone was recorded a few times. The rearrangement uses TRBV21-1 and TRBJ2-7; the table assigns TRBD2, which was not confirmed against the DNA. TRBV21-1 counts as a pseudogene. This CDR3 has 14 residues. The CDR3 region has the DNA TGTGCCGGCCGTCGGGCTAGCTCCTCCTACGAGCAGTACTTC. Translated: CAGRRASSSYEQYF.

The chain uses TRBV9 and TRBJ2-1, with TRBD2 matching over 7 bases. Germline V gene sequence: CDR1 SGDLS, CDR2 YYNGEE. This CDR3 region has 15 residues. V lost 0 bases and J lost 5; bases outside the gene matches: 5. CDR3 sequence (DNA): TGTGCCAGCAGCGTAGTAGGTAGCGGGCACAATGAGCAGTTCTTC. Its translation is CASSVVGSGHNEQFF.

The V call is TRBV7-9, the J call TRBJ1-4; D gene unclear. Germline CDR1 is SEHNR and CDR2 is FQNEAQ (reference sequence). V lost 5 bases to trimming and J lost 3 bases, with 13 bases between them. The CDR3 has 15 amino acids. The DNA of the CDR3 is TGTGCCAGCAGCCCCCGGCGGGTCGCTAATGAAAAACTGTTTTTT. It encodes CASSPRRVANEKLFF.

The chain recombines TRBV9 with TRBJ2-1; 11 positions agree with TRBD1. Germline V lookup: CDR1 SGDLS, CDR2 YYNGEE. CDR3 length equals 13 residues. The ends lost 4 bases at V and 10 bases at J; junction bases unmatched: 4. CDR3 sequence reads: CASSRTGGQEQFF. The CDR3 DNA sequence: TGTGCCAGCAGCAGGACAGGGGGCCAGGAGCAGTTCTTC.

CDR3 coding DNA: TGTGCCAGCAGCCCAAGCAGTTCTGTGGGAGCTCGGGAAAAACTGTTTTTT. This encodes CASSPSSSVGAREKLFF. The chain couples TRBV9 to TRBJ1-4; D not resolved. V dropped 4 bases and J dropped 8 bases, with 24 bases sitting between them. The CDR3 loop spans 17 amino acids. From germline, CDR1 is SGDLS and CDR2 YYNGEE. Looking up the rest from reference TRBV9 and TRBJ1-4 gives the full variable domain: DSGVTQTPKHLITATGQRVTLRCSPRSGDLSVYWYQQSLDQGLQFLIQYYNGEERAKGNILERFSAQQFPDLHSELNLSSLELGDSALYFCASSPSSSVGAREKLFFGSGTQLSVL.

This clone showed up many times. The V and J genes are TRBV27 and TRBJ1-5; TRBD1 matches at 7 bases. CDR1 and CDR2 from the germline V gene are MNHEY and SMNVEV (reference sequence). The CDR3 runs to 15 residues. The junction had 9 bases not matched to a gene; V was cut back by 1 base and J by 9 bases. CDR3 bases: TGTGCCAGCAGTTTATTCTGGACAGGTTCGGGGCCCCAGCATTTT. Residues: CASSLFWTGSGPQHF.

This sequence joins TRBV15 and TRBJ1-1; D might be TRBD1 (6 bases). Germline-derived CDR1 and CDR2 are LNHNV and YYDKDF (reference sequence). CDR3 length: 12 residues. V lost 5 bases, J lost 9 bases, and 13 bases lay in between. The CDR3 is CATSAGTWKAFF. In DNA form, the CDR3 reads TGTGCCACCAGCGCCGGGACATGGAAAGCTTTCTTT.

This sequence joins TRBV28 and TRBJ1-3; the D gene is possibly TRBD1 (5 bases). This CDR3 has 15 residues. Germline assignment: CDR1 MDHEN and CDR2 SYDVKM. Trimming took 1 base from V and 3 from J, leaving 10 bases between them. CDR3 coding DNA: TGTGCCAGCAGTTTATCCTCAGGGTTTGGAAACACCATATATTTT. The encoded protein is CASSLSSGFGNTIYF.

The CDR3 DNA reads as TGTGCCAGCAGCTTGTCTAGCGGTACCCGCCTCAATCACTATGGCTACACCTTC. It encodes CASSLSSGTRLNHYGYTF. The chain joins TRBV5-4 to TRBJ1-2; no clear D gene. In germline, CDR1 is SGHNT, CDR2 YYREEE (reference sequence). This CDR3 region has 18 residues. Trimming pared 1 base from V and 3 bases from J, leaving 22 bases between.

The J gene is TRBJ1-1, the V gene TRBV19; D is unclear. Germline V gene sequence: CDR1 LNHDA, CDR2 SQIVND (reference sequence). With 7 bases removed from V and 0 bases from J, the gap between germline ends came to 18 bases. This CDR3 region has 16 residues. The DNA of the CDR3 is TGTGCCAGTATCTCTGGGCGGGCAGAGATGAACACTGAAGCTTTCTTT. The encoded protein is CASISGRAEMNTEAFF.

The chain links TRBV7-9 to TRBJ2-7, with 7 bases aligning to TRBD2. Germline assignment: CDR1 SEHNR and CDR2 FQNEAQ (reference sequence). The CDR3 covers 17 residues. V lost 4 bases and J lost 0; bases outside the gene matches: 12. The CDR3 nucleotides are TGTGCCAGCAGCTCGCAGGAGGGGCGGGGGAGCTCCTACGAGCAGTACTTC. Its protein is CASSSQEGRGSSYEQYF.

By its share, this clone is large. The chain combines TRBV28 with TRBJ2-2; no definite D call. The CDR3 contains 12 residues. From germline, CDR1 is MDHEN and CDR2 SYDVKM. Trimming took 7 bases from V and 4 from J, leaving 7 bases between them. CDR3 amino acids: CASTSPTGELFF. DNA for the CDR3: TGTGCCAGCACCTCCCCCACCGGGGAGCTGTTTTTT.

The chain recombines TRBV3-1 (or the pseudogene TRBV3-2) with TRBJ2-2; no definite D call. The V and J ends lost 1 base and 6 bases respectively, with 6 bases between them. CDR3 length equals 13 residues. The germline V gene encodes CDR1 LGHDT and CDR2 YNNKEL (reference sequence). This CDR3 reads CASSQVKSGELFF. The CDR3 nucleotides read TGTGCCAGCAGCCAAGTAAAATCCGGGGAGCTGTTTTTT.

The chain couples TRBV7-8 to TRBJ1-5; the match to TRBD1 covers 8 bases. V shed 1 base and J 7 bases; nucleotides not matched to a gene: 6. Per the germline V gene, CDR1 is SGHVS and CDR2 is FQNEAQ. The CDR3 runs to 15 residues. CDR3 in DNA: TGTGCCAGCAGCTTAGGGCAGGGGGCCGGGCAGCCCCAGCATTTT. Translating gives CASSLGQGAGQPQHF.

The chain recombines TRBV7-9 with TRBJ1-3; D unresolved. CDR1 and CDR2 (germline): SEHNR, FQNEAQ (reference sequence). V lost 3 bases and J lost 2, with 8 bases in between. This CDR3 is built from 14 residues. This chain's CDR3 is CASSLAGTGNTIYF. The CDR3 DNA sequence: TGTGCCAGCAGCTTGGCCGGGACTGGAAACACCATATATTTT.

This clone came up once. The chain is built from TRBV11-2 and TRBJ2-7; unclear D gene. Germline assignment: CDR1 SGHAT and CDR2 FQNNGV. The CDR3 contains 11 residues. Between the trimmed V and J ends, which lost 4 bases and 2 bases, there was a span of 3 bases. In DNA form, the CDR3 reads TGTGCCAGCAGCTCCGCCTACGAGCAGTACTTC. Residues: CASSSAYEQYF.

The rearrangement uses TRBV5-5 and TRBJ2-2; 9 nucleotides align to TRBD1. Germline V gene sequence: CDR1 SGHKS, CDR2 YYEKEE (reference sequence). The CDR3 contains 15 residues. The V segment lost 0 bases and the J segment 10 bases; nucleotides outside the gene matches: 7. The CDR3 coding sequence is TGTGCCAGCAGCTTGGCCACGGGACAGGGTGAGGAGCTGTTTTTT. Translating gives CASSLATGQGEELFF.

The chain links TRBV18 to TRBJ1-5, with D possibly being TRBD1 (6 bases). V shed 5 bases and J shed 7 bases, with 12 bases lying between them. Germline V lookup: CDR1 KGHSH, CDR2 LQKENI. This CDR3 spans 13 amino acids. The CDR3 bases are TGTGCCAGCTCAACAGGGATAGGACAGCCCCAGCATTTT. Its protein product is CASSTGIGQPQHF.

The chain carries TRBV10-1 and TRBJ2-2; 9 positions agree with TRBD1. Trimming took 11 bases from V and 8 from J; bases not matched to a gene: 9. From germline, CDR1 is WNHNN and CDR2 SYGVQD (reference sequence). The CDR3 totals 13 residues. CDR3 residues: CAVGDRVKGELFF. DNA of the CDR3: TGCGCCGTAGGGGACAGGGTAAAAGGGGAGCTGTTTTTT.

This chain connects TRBV3-1 (or the pseudogene TRBV3-2) to TRBJ1-1; a possible D gene is TRBD1 (6 bases). This CDR3 spans 13 amino acids. With 2 bases removed from V and 9 bases from J, the gap between germline ends came to 13 bases. Germline CDR1 and CDR2: LGHDT and YNNKEL (reference sequence). CDR3 sequence (DNA): TGTGCCAGCAGCCAACCTGGACAGCCTCAAGCTTTCTTT. Protein product: CASSQPGQPQAFF.

The sample holds a few counts of this clone. V usage is TRBV7-2 and J usage is TRBJ1-1, with 7 nucleotides matching TRBD1. This CDR3 has 15 residues. J was trimmed by 5 bases and V by 5 bases; bases with no gene match: 11. Germline V gene data show CDR1 as SGHTA and CDR2 as FQGNSA. As DNA, the CDR3 is TGTGCCAGCAGCCCAACAAGGGGACAGACTACTGAAGCTTTCTTT. Protein sequence: CASSPTRGQTTEAFF. Filled out from reference TRBV7-2 and TRBJ1-1, the complete variable domain reads GAGVSQSPSNKVTEKGKDVELRCDPISGHTALYWYRQSLGQGLEFLIYFQGNSAPDKSGLPSDRFSAERTGGSVSTLTIQRTQQEDSAVYLCASSPTRGQTTEAFFGQGTRLTVV.